Sequencing of this TCR beta chain was carried out in a study of T cell changes during pregnancy in multiple sclerosis. Using immunoSEQ multiplex PCR, the repertoire was profiled, and TCRdb retains in-frame clones only, with some absent. The repertoire holds some 48,000 clones, with roughly nine tenths as singletons. Looked up from germline, CDR1 is MNHNS and CDR2 is SASEGT. This CDR3 spans 15 amino acids. The chain links TRBV6-1 to TRBJ1-1, with TRBD1 matching 9 bases. The clonotype originates from a female donor with multiple sclerosis, enrolled in a pregnancy study. This material consisted of CD8+ T cells from peripheral blood mononuclear cells, taken in the second trimester of pregnancy. CDR3: CVAPRQGDWNTEAFF. Here the CDR3 DNA reads TGTGTCGCGCCGAGACAGGGGGATTGGAACACTGAAGCTTTCTTT.